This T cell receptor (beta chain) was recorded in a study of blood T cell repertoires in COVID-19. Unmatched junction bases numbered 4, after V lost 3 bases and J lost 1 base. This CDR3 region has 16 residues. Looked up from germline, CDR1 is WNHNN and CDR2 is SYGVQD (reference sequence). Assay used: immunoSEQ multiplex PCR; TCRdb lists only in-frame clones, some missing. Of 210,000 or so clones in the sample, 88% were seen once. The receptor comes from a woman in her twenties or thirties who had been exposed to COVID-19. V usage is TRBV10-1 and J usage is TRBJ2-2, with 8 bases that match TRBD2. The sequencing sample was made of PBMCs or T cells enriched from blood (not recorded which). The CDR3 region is CASSEGAGGNTGELFF. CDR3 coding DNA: TGCGCCAGCAGTGAAGGGGCGGGAGGGAACACCGGGGAGCTGTTTTTT.